This TCR beta chain is from a study of siplizumab effects on memory and regulatory T cells. Notes on the study in general: Unstimulated subset assignment was obtained for only a minor fraction of alloreactive clones. Sequences that were alloreactive and traceable to unstimulated CD4+ memory cells were significantly reduced by siplizumab. Treatment with siplizumab left mappable alloreactive CD4+ clones averaging roughly 69% Treg-derived, compared with 25% to 30% in controls.

Here immunoSEQ multiplex PCR was the method, and the copy in TCRdb shows in-frame clones only, minus some. The sample consists of about 87,000 clones, 94% of them appearing once. Trimming at V came to 0 bases and at J to 3 bases, leaving 3 bases not matched to a gene. CDR3 length: 15 amino acids. Germline V gene lookup returns CDR1 SGHRS and CDR2 YFSETQ. Notes on this clone: Its specificity is not known.

This chain uses TRBV5-1 with TRBJ2-1, with 7 bases aligning to TRBD2. Sequencing input: non-Treg CD4+ T cells sorted from blood. This clonotype was obtained from a human donor in good health. Written as DNA, the CDR3 is TGCGCCAGCAGCTTGGGCGGGGGAAGCTACAATGAGCAGTTCTTC. Protein product: CASSLGGGSYNEQFF.